The next 26 T cell receptor beta chains were all read from a single sample in a study of T cell clones after liver transplantation. Measured with immunoSEQ multiplex PCR; TCRdb has only the in-frame clones, and not every one. The table has fewer than 85,000 clones, 83% seen once; the top ten hold less than 3.5%. The material was CD4+ T cells from blood, obtained at the 22-month timepoint. All receptors come from a human patient who received a liver transplant. Some T cells may be graft donor cells.

The rearrangement links TRBV10-3 to TRBJ2-7, with 9 bases aligning to TRBD1. The ends lost 6 bases at V and 5 bases at J; junction bases unmatched: 8. The CDR3 sequence is 14 residues long. Germline lookup yields CDR1 ENHRY and CDR2 SYGVKD. CDR3 DNA sequence: TGTGCCATCAGGTTAAACCGGGACAGGGACGAGCAGTACTTC. It encodes CAIRLNRDRDEQYF.

This chain uses TRBV10-3 with TRBJ1-1; 9 bases map to TRBD1. The CDR3 covers 12 residues. The V and J ends lost 6 bases and 8 bases, in that order; junction bases with no gene match: 4. In germline, CDR1 is ENHRY, CDR2 SYGVKD. CDR3 DNA sequence: TGTGCCATCAGCCCGGGACAGGGCGAAGCTTTCTTT. Translation gives CAISPGQGEAFF.

The CDR3 bases are TGTGCCAGCAGCCCCTCCAGGGTTTACCAGCCCCAGCATTTT. Translation: CASSPSRVYQPQHF. The genes are TRBV27 and TRBJ1-5; the D gene is possibly TRBD1 (5 bases). The V end was cut by 6 bases, the J end by 7 bases, with 16 bases between. CDR1 is MNHEY and CDR2 is SMNVEV in the germline V gene (reference sequence). The CDR3 has 14 residues.

This chain joins TRBV7-9 and TRBJ2-5; D is possibly TRBD1 (8 bases). Germline assignment: CDR1 SEHNR and CDR2 FQNEAQ (reference sequence). The CDR3 consists of 12 residues. Trimming took 9 bases from V and 5 from J, leaving 13 bases between them. The CDR3: CASSQGGETQYF. As DNA, the CDR3 is TGTGCCAGTTCACAGGGGGGGGAGACCCAGTACTTC.

The V gene is TRBV4-3, the J gene TRBJ1-1; the D is unclear. The ends were cut back, 4 bases at V and 0 bases at J, with 12 bases in the middle. Germline V lookup: CDR1 LGHNA, CDR2 YSLEER. This CDR3 has 15 residues. As DNA, the CDR3 is TGCGCCAGCAGCCGGATTTACGGGGTGAACACTGAAGCTTTCTTT. It is translated as CASSRIYGVNTEAFF.

The chain carries TRBV7-2 and TRBJ2-7; maybe TRBD2 (5 bases). This CDR3 has 14 residues. The germline gives CDR1 SGHTA, CDR2 FQGNSA. V lost 3 bases and J 6 bases, leaving 15 bases between the germline ends. CDR3 sequence reads: CASSLISRASEQYF. DNA of the CDR3: TGTGCCAGCAGCTTGATATCGCGGGCCTCCGAGCAGTACTTC.

V gene TRBV30 combines with J gene TRBJ2-7; no clear D. Trimming removed 4 bases from V and 0 bases from J, with 10 bases in between. Looked up from germline, CDR1 is GTSNPN and CDR2 is SVGIG (reference sequence). The CDR3 has 13 residues. This chain's CDR3 is CAWKDPRSYEQYF. The CDR3 nucleotides read TGTGCCTGGAAAGACCCCCGCTCCTACGAGCAGTACTTC.

V is TRBV11-2 and J is TRBJ2-3, with TRBD2 identical over 13 bases. Germline V lookup: CDR1 SGHAT, CDR2 FQNNGV. Trimming at V came to 5 bases and at J to 1 base, leaving 0 bases not matched to a gene. There are 15 residues in the CDR3. The chain's CDR3 is CASSGTSGGTDTQYF. The CDR3 region has the DNA TGTGCCAGCAGCGGGACTAGCGGGGGCACAGATACGCAGTATTTT.

The chain has TRBV19 and TRBJ2-5; 7 nucleotides match TRBD2. The J segment lost 4 bases and the V segment lost 5 bases, leaving 7 bases of the junction unmatched. The CDR3 extends over 14 amino acids. Germline V gene lookup returns CDR1 LNHDA and CDR2 SQIVND (reference sequence). The CDR3 bases are TGTGCCAGTAGTTTAAACACGGGGGGAGAGACCCAGTACTTC. The encoded protein is CASSLNTGGETQYF.

This sequence joins TRBV5-4 and TRBJ2-7; possibly TRBD2 for D (5 bases). The CDR3 spans 14 residues. Trimming shortened V by 0 bases and J by 3 bases, and 10 bases separated the two germline ends. The germline V gene encodes CDR1 SGHNT and CDR2 YYREEE (reference sequence). Here the CDR3 DNA reads TGTGCCAGCAGCTTGGGGGTCGGGATCTACGAGCAGTACTTC. Amino acid sequence: CASSLGVGIYEQYF.

V is TRBV6-5 and J is TRBJ1-1; D is unresolved. The V end lost 8 bases, the J end lost 0 bases, and 16 bases lay between the germline ends. Germline values: CDR1 MNHEY, CDR2 SVGAGI. The CDR3 totals 15 residues. CDR3 nucleotides: TGTGCCAGCCGCCCCTTGGGGAGGATGAACACTGAAGCTTTCTTT. This gives the protein CASRPLGRMNTEAFF.

The chain couples TRBV7-2 to TRBJ1-4; D is unresolved. V lost 5 bases and J lost 4, with 17 bases in between. This CDR3 contains 16 residues. Per germline, CDR1 SGHTA and CDR2 FQGNSA. The CDR3, as DNA: TGTGCCAGCAGCCCAAATCCTCCAGCTATTAATGAAAAACTGTTTTTT. It translates to CASSPNPPAINEKLFF.

This clone was counted a single time. V usage is TRBV9 and J usage is TRBJ2-3; 8 bases line up with TRBD2. The germline gives CDR1 SGDLS, CDR2 YYNGEE. The CDR3 covers 13 residues. V trimming: 6 bases; J trimming: 3 bases; junction bases outside the gene matches: 3. The CDR3 sequence is CASTGLGTDTQYF. CDR3 in DNA: TGTGCCAGCACGGGACTAGGTACAGATACGCAGTATTTT.

The chain combines TRBV28 with TRBJ1-3, with 8 bases matching TRBD1. Trimming took 5 bases from V and 2 from J; bases not matched to a gene: 5. The CDR3 spans 15 residues. Germline V gene lookup returns CDR1 MDHEN and CDR2 SYDVKM. CDR3 loop: CASSNGQGTGNTIYF. Written as DNA, the CDR3 is TGTGCCAGCAGTAACGGACAGGGCACTGGAAACACCATATATTTT.

This chain connects TRBV10-1 to TRBJ2-7; D gene ambiguous. The CDR3 has 10 residues. V gave up 7 bases and J gave up 7 bases, with 8 bases separating them. In germline, CDR1 is WNHNN, CDR2 SYGVQD (reference sequence). The CDR3 DNA follows: TGCGCCAGCATTGTTGGGGAGCAGTACTTC. It encodes CASIVGEQYF.

This chain connects TRBV2 to TRBJ1-5, with D possibly being TRBD1 (5 bases). Germline values: CDR1 SNHLY, CDR2 FYNNEI. V lost 3 bases to trimming and J lost 2 bases, with 11 bases between them. The CDR3 is made up of 15 amino acids. CDR3 sequence: CASSEGGAGNQPQHF. The DNA for the CDR3 is TGTGCCAGCAGTGAGGGAGGGGCAGGCAATCAGCCCCAGCATTTT. The full variable domain, its missing parts supplied by reference TRBV2 and TRBJ1-5, is EPEVTQTPSHQVTQMGQEVILRCVPISNHLYFYWYRQILGQKVEFLVSFYNNEISEKSEIFDDQFSVERPDGSNFTLKIRSTKLEDSAMYFCASSEGGAGNQPQHFGDGTRLSIL.

This clone has only a few counts. The rearrangement links TRBV14 to TRBJ2-2, with D hard to call. The CDR3 runs 12 residues. From germline, CDR1 is SGHDN and CDR2 FVKESK. Trimming left V 3 bases short and J 4 bases short, with 3 bases between. CDR3 sequence: CASSQLTGELFF. The CDR3 DNA reads TGTGCCAGCAGCCAGCTCACCGGGGAGCTGTTTTTT.

The V gene is TRBV6-5, the J gene TRBJ2-7; a weak D match, TRBD2 (6 bases). The germline V gene encodes CDR1 MNHEY and CDR2 SVGAGI. This CDR3 is 12 amino acids long. V shed 5 bases and J shed 6 bases, with 11 bases lying between them. In DNA, the CDR3 is TGTGCCAGCAGTCACCATAGCGGCGAGCAGTACTTC. This encodes CASSHHSGEQYF.

The V and J genes are TRBV15 and TRBJ2-3, with D tentatively TRBD1 or TRBD2 (6 bases each). The CDR3 is made up of 16 amino acids. Germline CDR1 reads LNHNV; CDR2 reads YYDKDF (reference sequence). Trimming took off 1 base at V and 5 bases at J, with 16 bases between the two ends. The CDR3, as DNA: TGTGCCACCAGCAGAGCAAGGGGGGCTGTGGAAGATACGCAGTATTTT. This encodes CATSRARGAVEDTQYF.

The chain couples TRBV7-2 to TRBJ2-1; 11 bases match TRBD2. After removal of 5 bases from V and 5 bases from J, the junction contained 5 bases not matched to a gene. CDR1 SGHTA and CDR2 FQGNSA come from the germline V gene. The CDR3 totals 15 residues. The CDR3 nucleotides are TGTGCCAGCAGCGGCCGACTAGCGGGGCACAATGAGCAGTTCTTC. It is translated as CASSGRLAGHNEQFF.

This clone occurred a few times. The chain has TRBV2 and TRBJ2-7; D unclear. The CDR3 has 14 residues. The V end was cut by 8 bases, the J end by 2 bases, with 16 bases between. Per germline, CDR1 SNHLY and CDR2 FYNNEI. CDR3 in amino acids: CASSKSQATYEQYF. CDR3 nucleotide sequence: TGTGCCAGCTCTAAATCGCAGGCAACCTACGAGCAGTACTTC.

The chain combines TRBV28 with TRBJ2-7; 11 bases fit TRBD2. CDR3 length equals 15 residues. Germline-derived CDR1 and CDR2 are MDHEN and SYDVKM. Germline trimming cut 3 bases from V and 4 bases from J; bases unmatched to any gene: 5. As DNA, the CDR3 is TGTGCCAGCAGTTTCCACACTAGCGGGAGATACGAGCAGTACTTC. It codes for CASSFHTSGRYEQYF.

The genes are TRBV12-2 and TRBJ1-2. TRBV12-2 is given as a pseudogene. The CDR3 spans 9 residues. CDR3 loop: CASRFLGTF. The CDR3 DNA reads TGTGCAAGTCGCTTTCTTGGCACCTTC.

This sequence joins TRBV28 and TRBJ2-3, with 11 bases lining up with TRBD2. The V and J ends lost 5 bases and 6 bases, in that order; junction bases with no gene match: 4. CDR3 length: 14 amino acids. Germline V gene sequence: CDR1 MDHEN, CDR2 SYDVKM. The CDR3 region has the DNA TGTGCCAGCAGTCTAGCGGGAGGACGGGATACGCAGTATTTT. Residues: CASSLAGGRDTQYF.

J is TRBJ2-3 and V is TRBV5-5, with 7 positions matching TRBD2. This CDR3 has 13 residues. After removal of 7 bases from V and 1 base from J, the junction contained 3 bases not matched to a gene. The germline V gene has CDR1 SGHKS and CDR2 YYEKEE (reference sequence). CDR3 loop: CASSRGGTDTQYF. The CDR3 bases are TGTGCCAGCTCCCGGGGGGGCACAGATACGCAGTATTTT.

The V and J genes are TRBV7-8 and TRBJ1-1; no definite D call. V lost 4 bases and J lost 0, with 15 bases in between. Germline CDR1 is SGHVS and CDR2 is FQNEAQ. The CDR3 runs to 16 residues. CDR3 sequence reads: CASSYTRGGLNTEAFF. CDR3 DNA: TGTGCCAGCAGCTACACGCGGGGAGGATTGAACACTGAAGCTTTCTTT.